What follows describes a single T cell receptor beta chain. The sample comes from a study of blood T cell repertoires in COVID-19. At the level of the study: The origin of the acute and convalescent COVID-19 samples was the United States, Italy and Spain.

The CDR3 is 14 residues long. V lost 1 base and J lost 4, with 10 bases in between. In germline, CDR1 is SEHNR, CDR2 FQNEAQ (reference sequence). Source study methods: Reference gene primers were amplified, and this amplification served to estimate nucleated cell counts. The method was immunoSEQ multiplex PCR; TCRdb's version includes in-frame clones alone and lacks a portion of them. The DNA was the basis for D and trimming; V, J and clone size are from that table. Seen here are 130,000 or so clones, 88% observed once, and the top ten hold approximately 1.5%. The V gene is TRBV7-9, the J gene TRBJ1-1; the D is unclear. The sample consisted of peripheral blood. The clonotype was recovered from a woman between 55 and 75 years old with acute or convalescent COVID-19. CDR3 sequence: CASSLGSGVTEAFF. The CDR3 DNA reads TGTGCCAGCAGCTTAGGCTCCGGGGTCACTGAAGCTTTCTTT.